The next 32 T cell receptor beta chains were all read from a single sample in a study of blood T cells in healthy people across ages. Next came a second PCR, run for about 7 to 12 cycles, which used a sample-barcoded 5' primer along with a J-beta primer mix. One entry per CDR3 protein, called by TCRdb with MiXCR from the 5' RACE reads. This table holds around 500,000 distinct CDR3 sequences, 47% found once. The source material was blood. These receptors were obtained from a man at least 80 years old in good health.

There are a few counts of this clonotype. In nucleotides, the CDR3 is TGCAGTGCTAGACTAGCGGGAGGCGATACGCAGTATTTT. It translates to CSARLAGGDTQYF. The chain is built from TRBV20-1 and TRBJ2-3, with 11 bases identical to TRBD2. V dropped 2 bases and J dropped 6; count of bases not matched to a gene: 1. The V gene's germline CDR1 is DFQATT and CDR2 SNEGSKA (reference sequence). This CDR3 is 13 amino acids long.

The chain has TRBV28 and TRBJ1-2, with D uncertain. The V gene lost 6 bases and the J gene lost 4 bases, with 9 bases spanning the gap. Germline V CDR1 and CDR2: MDHEN, SYDVKM. The length of the CDR3 is 12 residues. The CDR3 nucleotides read TGTGCCAGCAGCTGGGTAGGCTATGGCTACACCTTC. Its protein is CASSWVGYGYTF.

This clonotype was counted between two and nine times. V is TRBV20-1 and J is TRBJ1-2; D is possibly TRBD1 (5 bases). The CDR3 sequence is 13 residues long. Germline CDR1 is DFQATT and CDR2 is SNEGSKA (reference sequence). V dropped 5 bases and J dropped 5 bases, with 15 bases sitting between them. CDR3 amino acids: CSAARGTDYGYTF. DNA for the CDR3: TGCAGTGCTGCCCGGGGGACGGATTATGGCTACACCTTC.

The V and J genes are TRBV2 and TRBJ2-7; 7 bases are shared with TRBD1. This CDR3 is built from 12 residues. After removal of 10 bases from V and 2 bases from J, the junction contained 5 bases not matched to a gene. Germline V gene data show CDR1 as SNHLY and CDR2 as FYNNEI. The CDR3 region has the DNA TGTGCCACCGGACAGGTTGCCTACGAGCAGTACTTC. Amino acids: CATGQVAYEQYF.

Many counts were recorded for this clonotype. The rearrangement links TRBV7-9 to TRBJ2-5; D gene ambiguous. V shed 4 bases and J shed 0 bases, with 21 bases lying between them. The CDR3 is 18 residues long. The germline V gene has CDR1 SEHNR and CDR2 FQNEAQ (reference sequence). The CDR3 here is CASSWGTHARSYQETQYF. The CDR3 DNA reads TGTGCCAGCAGCTGGGGAACCCACGCGCGCTCGTACCAAGAGACCCAGTACTTC. The full variable domain, completed using reference TRBV7-9 and TRBJ2-5, is DTGVSQNPRHKITKRGQNVTFRCDPISEHNRLYWYRQTLGQGPEFLTYFQNEAQLEKSRLLSDRFSAERPKGSFSTLEIQRTEQGDSAMYLCASSWGTHARSYQETQYFGPGTRLLVL.

The chain employs TRBV7-2 and TRBJ2-4, with 14 bases fitting TRBD2. Trimming removed 3 bases from V and 15 bases from J; junction bases left unmatched: 13. This CDR3 has 16 residues. Germline CDR1 reads SGHTA; CDR2 reads FQGNSA. Here the CDR3 reads CASSLAGTSGRTSRYF. DNA for the CDR3: TGTGCCAGCAGCTTGGCCGGGACTAGCGGGAGAACCTCCCGGTACTTC.

This chain joins TRBV20-1 and TRBJ1-1; D remains ambiguous. This CDR3 region has 13 residues. CDR1 and CDR2 from the germline V gene are DFQATT and SNEGSKA (reference sequence). Trimming took off 7 bases at V and 1 base at J, with 13 bases between the two ends. CDR3 region: CSVVGVGNTEAFF. The DNA of the CDR3 is TGCAGTGTCGTGGGCGTAGGGAACACTGAAGCTTTCTTT.

This rearrangement joins TRBV30 to TRBJ2-5; D not certain. Germline assignment: CDR1 GTSNPN and CDR2 SVGIG (reference sequence). CDR3 length: 12 amino acids. Trimming left V 7 bases short and J 4 bases short, with 13 bases between. CDR3 region: CAFRSSGETQYF. DNA for the CDR3: TGTGCCTTCCGGTCCTCCGGAGAGACCCAGTACTTC.

The chain recombines TRBV20-1 with TRBJ2-6; D gene ambiguous. The V gene lost 0 bases and the J gene lost 1 base, with 10 bases spanning the gap. The CDR3 loop spans 16 amino acids. Germline values: CDR1 DFQATT, CDR2 SNEGSKA (reference sequence). CDR3 protein: CSARDSLRSGANVLTF. The CDR3, as DNA: TGCAGTGCTAGAGATAGCCTGAGGTCTGGGGCCAACGTCCTGACTTTC.

This clonotype was observed a handful of times. J is TRBJ2-5 and V is TRBV6-5; D is ambiguous. Trimming pared 5 bases from V and 11 bases from J, leaving 15 bases between. The CDR3 totals 12 residues. Germline V gene data show CDR1 as MNHEY and CDR2 as SVGAGI. The CDR3 DNA is TGTGCCAGCAGTGATACCCCCAATGAGCAGTACTTC. This sequence encodes CASSDTPNEQYF.

This clonotype is a singleton in its sample. This may arise from a read error, as a much more abundant clone is one base away. The chain couples TRBV6-6 to TRBJ2-2; 9 nucleotides align to TRBD1. Germline CDR1 MNHNY, CDR2 SVGAGI (reference sequence). This CDR3 spans 15 amino acids. The chain's CDR3 is CVSSYRTGATGELFF. Here the CDR3 DNA reads TGTGTCAGCAGTTACAGGACAGGGGCCACCGGGGAGCTGTTTTTT.

CDR3 DNA sequence: TGTGCCACCAGCAGGGTGGGGGCAGATACGCAGTATTTT. It encodes CATSRVGADTQYF. The chain uses TRBV24-1 and TRBJ2-3; D is perhaps TRBD1 or TRBD2 (5 bases each). V was clipped by 7 bases and J by 4 bases, with 11 bases between them. This CDR3 has 13 residues. Germline V gene lookup returns CDR1 KGHDR and CDR2 SFDVKD.

In its sample, this clonotype was seen a few times. V is TRBV29-1 and J is TRBJ2-5; tentatively, D is TRBD2 (6 bases). Judging by the DNA end, TRBJ2-7 fits better; the J call may be wrong. Per germline, CDR1 SQVTM and CDR2 ANQGSEA. This CDR3 comprises 14 residues. The CDR3 DNA follows: TGCAGCGTTGAAGAGGGCCAGGGAGGCGACGAGCAGTACTTC. The encoded protein is CSVEEGQGGDEQYF.

The J gene is TRBJ2-5, the V gene TRBV6-2 or TRBV6-3, with D maybe TRBD2 (6 bases). Near its end, the DNA agrees better with TRBJ2-7, so the J call may be wrong. This CDR3 contains 16 residues. Looked up from germline, CDR1 is MNHEY and CDR2 is SVGEGT. The DNA of the CDR3 is TGTGCCAGCAGTTGGCGGAGGGAGAGGGCCCTGTACGAGCAGTACTTC. Translated: CASSWRRERALYEQYF.

The chain is built from TRBV11-1 and TRBJ1-6, with D unclear. The CDR3 loop spans 14 amino acids. Germline assignment: CDR1 SGHAT and CDR2 FQDESV (reference sequence). The germline V and J ends were trimmed by 3 bases and 10 bases, with 13 bases remaining between them. The CDR3 nucleotides are TGTGCCAGCAGCTTGGGCAGCCCACGGTCACCCCTCCACTTT. Translating it yields CASSLGSPRSPLHF.

This clonotype was seen a few times. The V gene is TRBV5-1, the J gene TRBJ2-7, with D tentatively TRBD2 (5 bases). The V gene lost 4 bases and the J gene lost 3 bases, with 14 bases spanning the gap. The CDR3 spans 14 residues. The germline gives CDR1 SGHRS, CDR2 YFSETQ. The CDR3 DNA reads as TGCGCCAGCAGCGTGGGCGGAGGTGGCTACGAGCAGTACTTC. This translates into CASSVGGGGYEQYF.

The table lists this clonotype with a few counts. The gene calls are TRBV7-9 and TRBJ2-5; 9 positions match TRBD2. The CDR3 loop spans 16 amino acids. CDR1 SEHNR and CDR2 FQNEAQ come from the germline V gene (reference sequence). V shed 7 bases, J shed 2 bases, and the junction held 11 bases outside the gene matches. CDR3 amino acids: CASTPGRTSEQETQYF. The CDR3 DNA is TGTGCCAGCACCCCAGGCCGGACTAGCGAACAAGAGACCCAGTACTTC.

This CDR3 reads CASSGVPKETQYF. CDR3 sequence (DNA): TGTGCCAGCAGTGGGGTTCCCAAAGAGACCCAGTACTTC. The V call is TRBV25-1, the J call TRBJ2-7, with unresolved D. The DNA end favors TRBJ2-5, so the J call may be wrong. CDR3 size: 13 residues. CDR1 is MGHDK and CDR2 is SYGVNS in the germline V gene.

This clonotype has more than one count but fewer than ten. The chain employs TRBV7-2 and TRBJ2-5; 7 nucleotides align to TRBD2. V lost 10 bases to trimming and J lost 1 base; unmatched junction nucleotides: 9. From germline, CDR1 is SGHTA and CDR2 FQGNSA. CDR3 length: 14 amino acids. CDR3 region: CAIKTGGVQETQYF. In DNA, the CDR3 is TGTGCCATAAAGACGGGAGGAGTCCAAGAGACCCAGTACTTC.

DNA of the CDR3: TGCAGCGTGTCGGGAAAGGGGAACACTGAAGCTTTCTTT. Translation gives CSVSGKGNTEAFF. The chain links TRBV29-1 to TRBJ1-1; D is unresolved. The germline V gene encodes CDR1 SQVTM and CDR2 ANQGSEA. Trimming stripped 6 bases from V and 1 base from J, with 12 bases between. This CDR3 comprises 13 residues.

The chain combines TRBV5-1 with TRBJ2-7, with 7 bases lining up with TRBD2. The junction had 3 bases not matched to a gene; V was cut back by 1 base and J by 2 bases. The germline V gene has CDR1 SGHRS and CDR2 YFSETQ. The CDR3 spans 14 residues. CDR3 coding DNA: TGCGCCAGCAGCTTGCCCGGGACTACCTACGAGCAGTACTTC. Translation gives CASSLPGTTYEQYF.

This sequence joins TRBV2 and TRBJ1-2; D ambiguous. From germline, CDR1 is SNHLY and CDR2 FYNNEI. This CDR3 has 13 amino acids. In nucleotides, the CDR3 is TGTGCGGACGCGCCGCGGAGGACCTATGGCTACACCTTC. Its protein product is CADAPRRTYGYTF.

This chain connects TRBV3-1 to TRBJ2-7, with D possibly matching TRBD2 (6 bases). This CDR3 has 15 amino acids. CDR1 is LGHDT, CDR2 YNNKEL, per germline (reference sequence). V lost 4 bases and J 7 bases, leaving 20 bases between the germline ends. CDR3 sequence reads: CASSLRDWGYEEQYF. CDR3 sequence (DNA): TGTGCCAGCAGCCTTCGGGACTGGGGATACGAGGAGCAGTACTTC.

This clonotype appeared once. One end of the junction fails to match germline, which may point to a read error. The J gene is TRBJ1-2, the V gene TRBV10-3; D remains ambiguous. CDR3 length: 14 residues. Germline CDR1 and CDR2: ENHRY and SYGVKD. The CDR3 DNA reads as TGTACCATCAGTAATAGGGAACTAATGGATGGCTACACCTTC. It is translated as CTISNRELMDGYTF.

This clonotype is a singleton in its sample. The junction departs from the called germline gene at one end, perhaps through a read error. V usage is TRBV27 and J usage is TRBJ1-6; tentative D call: TRBD1 (6 bases). This CDR3 is 15 amino acids long. Germline values: CDR1 MNHEY, CDR2 SMNVEV (reference sequence). The CDR3: CVSSLQGIRGSPLHF. The CDR3 nucleotides are TGTGTCAGCAGTCTGCAGGGGATCCGGGGATCACCCCTCCACTTT.

This clonotype was seen a handful of times. The V gene is TRBV7-2, the J gene TRBJ2-1, with 15 bases fitting TRBD2. V was pared by 5 bases and J by 15 bases, with 8 bases of the junction left unmatched. The CDR3 spans 14 residues. Germline-derived CDR1 and CDR2 are SGHTA and FQGNSA. CDR3 region: CASSLGLAGGVLFF. The CDR3 nucleotides are TGTGCCAGCAGCCTCGGACTAGCGGGAGGGGTTTTGTTCTTC.

The genes are TRBV5-4 and TRBJ2-2; weak D call: TRBD2 (5 bases). Trimming cost V 0 bases and J 4 bases, with 7 bases left between them. This CDR3 has 14 residues. Germline lookup yields CDR1 SGHNT and CDR2 YYREEE (reference sequence). The CDR3 protein is CASSLVGATGELFF. In DNA form, the CDR3 reads TGTGCCAGCAGCTTGGTGGGAGCCACCGGGGAGCTGTTTTTT.

In this sample, this clonotype turned up many times. Mismatch with germline at one junction end may stem from a read error. The chain recombines TRBV5-1 with TRBJ2-5; the D call may be TRBD1 or TRBD2 (5 bases each). The CDR3 spans 13 residues. CDR1 is SGHRS, CDR2 YFSETQ, per germline. CDR3 sequence: CASSLEGQETQYF. In DNA, the CDR3 is TGTGCCAGCAGCTTAGAGGGGCAAGAGACCCAGTACTTC.

The V gene is TRBV12-3 or TRBV12-4, the J gene TRBJ1-2; no definite D call. The CDR3 runs to 12 residues. Trimming removed 3 bases at V and 8 bases at J, with 10 bases between. The DNA of the CDR3 is TGTGCCAGCAGTTTTACTCTTGGAGGCTACACCTTC. Encoded protein: CASSFTLGGYTF.

This clonotype was observed a handful of times. CDR3 loop: CSANGRVTGQYF. CDR3 sequence (DNA): TGCAGTGCCAATGGGAGGGTCACGGGGCAGTACTTC. The rearrangement joins TRBV20-1 to TRBJ2-7; 7 bases are a match to TRBD2. V gave up 6 bases and J gave up 9 bases; unmatched junction bases: 11. Looked up from germline, CDR1 is DFQATT and CDR2 is SNEGSKA (reference sequence). The CDR3 has 12 amino acids.

The J gene is TRBJ2-5, the V gene TRBV20-1; 10 bases align to TRBD2. Germline lookup yields CDR1 DFQATT and CDR2 SNEGSKA (reference sequence). The CDR3 covers 15 residues. The V segment lost 0 bases and the J segment 4 bases; nucleotides outside the gene matches: 5. The CDR3 DNA follows: TGCAGTGCTAGAGATTCGTCTAGCGGGAGAGAGACCCAGTACTTC. This gives the protein CSARDSSSGRETQYF.

This clonotype was seen a single time. The gene calls are TRBV21-1 and TRBJ2-7; the table gives TRBD1 as D, unverified against the DNA. TRBV21-1 is a pseudogene segment. The CDR3 sequence is 18 residues long. The CDR3 DNA follows: TGTGCCAGCAGCCCCCCTGGGGGGGTGATATCCCTCCACTACGAGCAGTACTTC. Protein sequence: CASSPPGGVISLHYEQYF.